Listed here are 26 T cell receptor beta chains from one sample, sequenced in a study of T cell changes during pregnancy in multiple sclerosis. Method: immunoSEQ multiplex PCR; TCRdb's copy keeps in-frame clones and lacks some. The sample lists under 20,000 clones, around four fifths seen once, with 9% to 10% in the top ten. Material: CD8+ T cells from peripheral blood mononuclear cells, obtained in the second trimester of pregnancy. All receptors derive from a female donor in good health, enrolled as a control in a pregnancy study.

This clone occurred once. V usage is TRBV28 and J usage is TRBJ1-1, with D perhaps TRBD1 (6 bases). The germline gives CDR1 MDHEN, CDR2 SYDVKM. Trimming left V 0 bases short and J 4 bases short, with 27 bases between. This CDR3 has 20 residues. The CDR3 spells CASSLWSLKWWGLRSTEAFF. DNA for the CDR3: TGTGCCAGCAGTTTATGGTCCCTTAAGTGGTGGGGGCTAAGGAGCACTGAAGCTTTCTTT.

The J gene is TRBJ1-2, the V gene TRBV7-9; 8 positions agree with TRBD1. Looked up from germline, CDR1 is SEHNR and CDR2 is FQNEAQ (reference sequence). After removal of 9 bases from V and 7 bases from J, the junction contained 4 bases not matched to a gene. The CDR3 length is 11 residues. The CDR3 nucleotides read TGTGCCAGTCCGGGACAGGTTGGCTACACCTTC. Its translation: CASPGQVGYTF.

The gene calls are TRBV10-1 and TRBJ1-4; TRBD1 is a possible D gene (6 bases). The CDR3 runs to 15 residues. Germline lookup yields CDR1 WNHNN and CDR2 SYGVQD (reference sequence). Trimming removed 7 bases from V and 5 bases from J, with 17 bases in between. CDR3 bases: TGCGCCAGCATCCTCCCGACAGGACACAATGAAAAACTGTTTTTT. It codes for CASILPTGHNEKLFF.

V is TRBV11-1 and J is TRBJ2-3; D is perhaps TRBD1 (5 bases). The CDR3 is 14 amino acids. CDR1 and CDR2 from the germline V gene are SGHAT and FQDESV (reference sequence). Trimming took off 5 bases at V and 8 bases at J, with 17 bases between the two ends. The CDR3 is CASSPSGNRVTQYF. DNA of the CDR3: TGTGCCAGCAGCCCCTCAGGGAACCGAGTTACGCAGTATTTT. Combining the CDR3 with reference TRBV11-1 and TRBJ2-3 gives the whole variable domain EAEVAQSPRYKITEKSQAVAFWCDPISGHATLYWYRQILGQGPELLVQFQDESVVDDSQLPKDRFSAERLKGVDSTLKIQPAELGDSAMYLCASSPSGNRVTQYFGPGTRLTVL.

V usage is TRBV2 and J usage is TRBJ2-1, with 7 bases lining up with TRBD2. CDR1 and CDR2 (germline): SNHLY, FYNNEI. V lost 5 bases, J lost 4 bases, and 11 bases stayed unmatched. The CDR3 has 16 residues. CDR3 sequence: CASSPGGGSLYNEQFF. DNA for the CDR3: TGTGCCAGCAGTCCTGGGGGGGGATCCTTATACAATGAGCAGTTCTTC. The entire variable domain, with the rest obtained from reference TRBV2 and TRBJ2-1, is as follows: EPEVTQTPSHQVTQMGQEVILRCVPISNHLYFYWYRQILGQKVEFLVSFYNNEISEKSEIFDDQFSVERPDGSNFTLKIRSTKLEDSAMYFCASSPGGGSLYNEQFFGPGTRLTVL.

The CDR3 coding sequence is TGTGCCAGCAGCCCAGGACAGGGCTACAATGAGCAGTTCTTC. It codes for CASSPGQGYNEQFF. The chain combines TRBV7-3 with TRBJ2-1; 8 nucleotides match TRBD1. V dropped 5 bases and J dropped 3; count of bases not matched to a gene: 3. This CDR3 has 14 residues. The germline CDR1 and CDR2 sequences are SGHTA and FQGTGA. Full variable domain (outside the CDR3, taken from reference TRBV7-3 and TRBJ2-1): GAGVSQTPSNKVTEKGKYVELRCDPISGHTALYWYRQSLGQGPEFLIYFQGTGAADDSGLPNDRFFAVRPEGSVSTLKIQRTERGDSAVYLCASSPGQGYNEQFFGPGTRLTVL.

V usage is TRBV9 and J usage is TRBJ1-2; D is perhaps TRBD1 (5 bases). V gave up 0 bases and J gave up 6 bases, with 15 bases separating them. The CDR3 totals 15 residues. The germline V gene has CDR1 SGDLS and CDR2 YYNGEE. CDR3 sequence reads: CASSVAGERLNGYTF. The CDR3 DNA sequence: TGTGCCAGCAGCGTAGCGGGGGAGAGACTCAATGGCTACACCTTC.

This sequence joins TRBV4-2 and TRBJ2-5, with a weak D call TRBD2 (6 bases). V was trimmed by 0 bases and J by 5 bases, leaving 19 bases between them. Germline CDR1 and CDR2: LGHNA and YNFKEQ. The CDR3 contains 17 residues. In DNA form, the CDR3 reads TGTGCCAGCAGCCAAGAGGGGGGAGAGGGCAGCTGGGAGACCCAGTACTTC. Protein product: CASSQEGGEGSWETQYF.

CDR3: CASSIGTAAGYTF. The CDR3, as DNA: TGTGCCAGTAGTATAGGAACCGCGGCTGGCTACACCTTC. The chain joins TRBV19 to TRBJ1-2; D remains unclear. Trimming removed 1 base from V and 7 bases from J, with 10 bases in between. The CDR3 length is 13 residues. The germline V gene encodes CDR1 LNHDA and CDR2 SQIVND (reference sequence).

The rearrangement uses TRBV19 and TRBJ2-1, with D tentatively TRBD2 (6 bases). Trimming shortened V by 5 bases and J by 8 bases, and 19 bases separated the two germline ends. Per the germline V gene, CDR1 is LNHDA and CDR2 is SQIVND (reference sequence). The CDR3 covers 15 residues. The CDR3 region is CASSEGRGEVDEQFF. The DNA of the CDR3 is TGTGCCAGTAGTGAGGGACGCGGGGAGGTGGATGAGCAGTTCTTC.

The gene calls are TRBV11-2 and TRBJ2-5; TRBD2 matches 9 bases. The CDR3 is 16 residues long. Germline lookup yields CDR1 SGHAT and CDR2 FQNNGV. V was clipped by 5 bases and J by 3 bases; unmatched bases: 10. The CDR3 region has the DNA TGTGCCAGCAGCCAATCACTAGCGGGTTTGGAAGAGACCCAGTACTTC. Amino acid sequence: CASSQSLAGLEETQYF.

The gene calls are TRBV28 and TRBJ2-7; D might be TRBD1 (6 bases). The CDR3 runs 14 residues. Germline V CDR1 and CDR2: MDHEN, SYDVKM. The V gene lost 2 bases and the J gene lost 2 bases, with 10 bases spanning the gap. DNA for the CDR3: TGTGCCAGCAGTTTAGAGGGGGTCCCCTACGAGCAGTACTTC. Translating it yields CASSLEGVPYEQYF.

This clone was seen once. The genes are TRBV4-3 and TRBJ2-6, with a tentative D call TRBD1 (6 bases). CDR1 is LGHNA and CDR2 is YSLEER in the germline V gene. CDR3 length: 17 residues. V lost 1 base and J 1 base, leaving 11 bases between the germline ends. The DNA for the CDR3 is TGCGCCAGCAGCCAAGGGCTTACAGGGTCTGGGGCCAACGTCCTGACTTTC. Protein: CASSQGLTGSGANVLTF.

The J gene is TRBJ2-5, the V gene TRBV7-3; TRBD2 agrees at 7 bases. This CDR3 has 14 amino acids. The ends lost 4 bases at V and 0 bases at J; junction bases unmatched: 2. Germline loops: CDR1 SGHTA, CDR2 FQGTGA. In DNA, the CDR3 is TGTGCCAGCAGCTCCGGGGGGTACCAAGAGACCCAGTACTTC. It encodes CASSSGGYQETQYF. The variable domain in full, completed from reference TRBV7-3 and TRBJ2-5, reads GAGVSQTPSNKVTEKGKYVELRCDPISGHTALYWYRQSLGQGPEFLIYFQGTGAADDSGLPNDRFFAVRPEGSVSTLKIQRTERGDSAVYLCASSSGGYQETQYFGPGTRLLVL.

The V call is TRBV19, the J call TRBJ1-2, with D perhaps TRBD1 (5 bases). The CDR3 has 16 amino acids. CDR1 LNHDA and CDR2 SQIVND come from the germline V gene (reference sequence). V dropped 7 bases and J dropped 0 bases, with 18 bases sitting between them. CDR3 residues: CASTYFQGQANYGYTF. In nucleotides, the CDR3 is TGTGCCAGTACTTATTTCCAGGGCCAAGCTAACTATGGCTACACCTTC.

The J gene is TRBJ2-7, the V gene TRBV7-9; TRBD2 matches at 8 bases. The germline V gene has CDR1 SEHNR and CDR2 FQNEAQ (reference sequence). CDR3 length: 17 amino acids. J was trimmed by 2 bases and V by 5 bases; bases with no gene match: 14. CDR3 in DNA: TGTGCCAGCAGCGCAGGTCTAGCGGGCGCTACCCCCTACGAGCAGTACTTC. This translates into CASSAGLAGATPYEQYF.

The rearrangement links TRBV10-3 to TRBJ2-7, with 7 bases matching TRBD1. CDR1 is ENHRY, CDR2 SYGVKD, per germline. J was trimmed by 0 bases and V by 10 bases; bases with no gene match: 6. This CDR3 is built from 13 residues. The CDR3 here is CASGDSASYEQYF. The CDR3 DNA follows: TGTGCCAGTGGGGACAGTGCCTCCTACGAGCAGTACTTC.

The V and J genes are TRBV11-2 and TRBJ1-4; D is perhaps TRBD1 (5 bases). CDR3 size: 17 residues. Germline-derived CDR1 and CDR2 are SGHAT and FQNNGV. Trimming stripped 5 bases from V and 8 bases from J, with 24 bases between. The CDR3 loop reads CASSQDMSGLRVEKLFF. CDR3 coding DNA: TGTGCCAGCAGCCAAGACATGTCAGGGTTACGGGTCGAAAAACTGTTTTTT.

This chain uses TRBV6-1 with TRBJ2-3; TRBD2 aligns across 7 bases. The V gene end was trimmed by 0 bases and the J gene end by 6 bases; junction bases not matched to a gene: 6. The CDR3 is 15 residues long. The germline V gene has CDR1 MNHNS and CDR2 SASEGT. CDR3 nucleotide sequence: TGTGCCAGCAGTGAAGCGGGGGGGGGACGGGATACGCAGTATTTT. This sequence encodes CASSEAGGGRDTQYF.

The V and J genes are TRBV4-1 and TRBJ2-7; a possible D gene is TRBD2 (6 bases). The V end lost 4 bases, the J end lost 0 bases, and 13 bases lay between the germline ends. The CDR3 has 15 amino acids. CDR1 and CDR2 (germline): MGHRA, YSYEKL. The CDR3 region has the DNA TGCGCCAGCAGCCTAAGGAGGGGAAGCTCCTACGAGCAGTACTTC. As protein: CASSLRRGSSYEQYF.

The rearrangement uses TRBV28 and TRBJ1-2; D uncertain. The germline V gene has CDR1 MDHEN and CDR2 SYDVKM. Trimming shortened V by 4 bases and J by 4 bases, and 10 bases separated the two germline ends. This CDR3 region has 13 residues. This chain's CDR3 is CASSYQESYGYTF. In DNA, the CDR3 is TGTGCCAGCAGTTACCAGGAAAGCTATGGCTACACCTTC.

The chain recombines TRBV7-9 with TRBJ2-7; D is perhaps TRBD1 (6 bases). Per germline, CDR1 SEHNR and CDR2 FQNEAQ (reference sequence). The ends were cut back, 1 base at V and 2 bases at J, with 9 bases in the middle. The CDR3 loop spans 14 amino acids. The CDR3 DNA reads TGTGCCAGCAGCTTAGTTCAGGGGACCTACGAGCAGTACTTC. It specifies CASSLVQGTYEQYF.

This sequence joins TRBV19 and TRBJ1-1; D not resolved. V was pared by 1 base and J by 1 base, with 7 bases between. The germline CDR1 and CDR2 sequences are LNHDA and SQIVND (reference sequence). The CDR3 covers 14 residues. The CDR3 spells CASSIAGGNTEAFF. CDR3 sequence (DNA): TGTGCCAGTAGTATAGCAGGAGGGAACACTGAAGCTTTCTTT.

The chain uses TRBV14 and TRBJ2-1; D perhaps matches TRBD1 (5 bases). Trimming took 2 bases from V and 2 from J, leaving 13 bases between them. The CDR3 sequence is 16 residues long. From germline, CDR1 is SGHDN and CDR2 FVKESK. CDR3 region: CASSQYRSPPYNEQFF. The CDR3 coding sequence is TGTGCCAGCAGCCAATACAGGAGCCCACCCTACAATGAGCAGTTCTTC.

The count of this clone is one. The chain combines TRBV2 with TRBJ2-1; D gene ambiguous. The CDR3 contains 14 residues. CDR1 SNHLY and CDR2 FYNNEI come from the germline V gene. Trimming took 0 bases from V and 6 from J, leaving 9 bases between them. The CDR3 loop reads CASSEAWPGNEQFF. The CDR3 nucleotides read TGTGCCAGCAGTGAAGCGTGGCCTGGCAATGAGCAGTTCTTC. Looking up the rest from reference TRBV2 and TRBJ2-1 gives the full variable domain: EPEVTQTPSHQVTQMGQEVILRCVPISNHLYFYWYRQILGQKVEFLVSFYNNEISEKSEIFDDQFSVERPDGSNFTLKIRSTKLEDSAMYFCASSEAWPGNEQFFGPGTRLTVL.

The CDR3 loop reads CASSIEAYYGYTF. The CDR3 DNA follows: TGTGCCAGTAGTATCGAAGCCTACTATGGCTACACCTTC. The chain couples TRBV19 to TRBJ1-2, with D uncertain. The germline V and J ends were trimmed by 3 bases and 3 bases, with 8 bases remaining between them. CDR1 and CDR2 from the germline V gene are LNHDA and SQIVND (reference sequence). This CDR3 is built from 13 residues.